The 9 T cell receptor beta chains below were found in one sample sequenced in a study of OX40 agonist ivuxolimab in advanced cancers. Repertoires were generated with immunoSEQ multiplex PCR, while TCRdb's copy carries only in-frame clones and drops some. Among 92,000 or so clones listed, approximately 84% were seen once. The sample here was CD4+ or CD8+ T cells sorted from blood, taken in a trial of the OX40 agonist ivuxolimab. Receptors originate from an adult with an advanced solid tumor such as melanoma, head and neck, liver or kidney cancer.

The chain has TRBV6-1 and TRBJ1-1; a possible D gene is TRBD1 (5 bases). The CDR3 has 15 amino acids. Germline loops: CDR1 MNHNS, CDR2 SASEGT. Trimming left V 3 bases short and J 1 base short, with 12 bases between. The CDR3 here is CASSDRDPGNTEAFF. The CDR3 DNA reads as TGTGCCAGCAGTGATAGGGACCCTGGGAACACTGAAGCTTTCTTT.

The chain couples TRBV7-9 to TRBJ2-5; TRBD2 aligns across 7 bases. CDR1 and CDR2 from the germline V gene are SEHNR and FQNEAQ (reference sequence). J was trimmed by 5 bases and V by 8 bases; bases with no gene match: 8. This CDR3 region has 13 residues. The CDR3 DNA reads as TGTGCCAGCTTGGGGGGGGGAGAGGAGACCCAGTACTTC. Translating it yields CASLGGGEETQYF.

This clone was found a few times. The rearrangement links TRBV6-6 to TRBJ1-1; 7 nucleotides agree with TRBD1. CDR3 length: 12 amino acids. Germline CDR1 reads MNHNY; CDR2 reads SVGAGI (reference sequence). J lost 7 bases, V lost 2 bases, and 1 base had no gene match. CDR3 nucleotide sequence: TGTGCCAGCAGTTACGGACAGGTTGAAGCTTTCTTT. This translates into CASSYGQVEAFF.

The chain is built from TRBV15 and TRBJ2-1; weak D call: TRBD1 (5 bases). CDR3 size: 15 residues. The V and J ends lost 5 bases and 6 bases respectively, with 17 bases between them. The germline gives CDR1 LNHNV, CDR2 YYDKDF (reference sequence). The chain's CDR3 is CATSPRQRPTNEQFF. CDR3 bases: TGTGCCACCAGCCCGAGACAGCGACCGACCAATGAGCAGTTCTTC.

The V and J genes are TRBV7-9 and TRBJ1-1; D is perhaps TRBD1 (5 bases). The CDR3 is made up of 14 amino acids. V was clipped by 2 bases and J by 5 bases, with 12 bases between them. CDR1 and CDR2 (germline): SEHNR, FQNEAQ (reference sequence). DNA for the CDR3: TGTGCCAGCAGCTTACGTGGGGCAGGTACTGAAGCTTTCTTT. This gives the protein CASSLRGAGTEAFF.

The chain couples TRBV9 to TRBJ2-5, with 9 positions matching TRBD2. The DNA end is a closer match to TRBJ2-7, so the J assignment may be wrong. Germline V gene lookup returns CDR1 SGDLS and CDR2 YYNGEE. This CDR3 is built from 15 residues. In DNA, the CDR3 is TGTGCCAGCAGCCCGGGCGGGACTAGCAGCTACGAGCAGTACTTC. Protein product: CASSPGGTSSYEQYF.

The chain recombines TRBV18 with TRBJ1-5; D gene uncertain. Germline loops: CDR1 KGHSH, CDR2 LQKENI. CDR3 length: 15 residues. The germline V and J ends were trimmed by 2 bases and 1 base, with 9 bases remaining between them. The CDR3, as DNA: TGTGCCAGCTCACCAAGGGAAGGGAGCAATCAGCCCCAGCATTTT. Protein: CASSPREGSNQPQHF.

Concerning this clone: The junction departs from the called germline gene at one end, perhaps through a read error. This chain uses TRBV7-2 with TRBJ2-1; the D gene could be TRBD1 or TRBD2 (6 bases each). The CDR3 runs 11 residues. Germline loops: CDR1 SGHTA, CDR2 FQGNSA. Here the CDR3 reads CASSQPGGRVF. CDR3 bases: TGTGCCAGCAGCCAACCTGGGGGGCGGGTCTTC.

This clone was counted between two and nine times. The chain has TRBV6-1 and TRBJ1-3, with D possibly matching TRBD1 (5 bases). Germline V lookup: CDR1 MNHNS, CDR2 SASEGT. The CDR3 extends over 13 amino acids. Trimming removed 5 bases from V and 3 bases from J, with 8 bases in between. As DNA, the CDR3 is TGTGCCAGCAGTAGGGGACTTGGAAACACCATATATTTT. Translation gives CASSRGLGNTIYF.